This entry describes one T cell receptor (beta chain). Antigen unknown. The record originates from a study of Tregs in tolerant kidney transplant recipients. Study in general: Mixed chimerism was transient after nonmyeloablative marrow transplants from related graft donors.

The repertoire was sequenced with immunoSEQ multiplex PCR; TCRdb's copy has only in-frame clones and lacks some. The sample has just under 65,000 clones; 98% are singletons. Study-wide findings and caveats: The most relevant donor-specific Treg TCRbeta repertoire apparently came from expansion with activated donor B cells. Findings come from small patient numbers and require larger validation.

V lost 3 bases and J lost 6; bases outside the gene matches: 16. CDR1 and CDR2 (germline): LGHNT, FRNRAP. This CDR3 is built from 19 residues. The gene calls are TRBV12-5 and TRBJ2-2, with 10 bases aligning to TRBD1. Sequenced material: Tregs from blood, taken before the transplant. The TCR sequence derives from a human donor who received a combined kidney and bone marrow transplant. Here the CDR3 reads CASGFKPLPGTGAPGELFF. CDR3 coding DNA: TGTGCTAGTGGTTTCAAACCGCTCCCCGGGACAGGGGCCCCCGGGGAGCTGTTTTTT.